The subject of this entry is one T cell receptor (beta chain). This record comes from a study of blood T cell repertoires in COVID-19. Turning to the study itself: Sample material is recorded as cDNA or gDNA derived from T cells, B-cell-depleted T cells, or PBMCs.

Those who participated ranged in age from roughly 18 to 89 years and resided in some 24 US areas. Clones were sequenced by immunoSEQ multiplex PCR, and TCRdb holds only the in-frame ones, with some missing. The data show hundreds of thousands of clones, with roughly 90% seen just once and about 3% held by the top ten. The CDR3 is made up of 17 amino acids. Sequences were obtained from PBMCs or T cells enriched from blood (not recorded which). This TCR was sampled from a woman aged 45-59 years who had recovered from COVID-19. This chain joins TRBV12-1 and TRBJ1-4; the DNA was not used to check the table's D call, TRBD1. TRBV12-1 is marked as a pseudogene. This CDR3 reads CASSFVRTGVNNEKLFF. CDR3 nucleotides: TGTGCCAGCAGCTTTGTTAGGACAGGGGTTAATAATGAAAAACTGTTTTTT.